This T cell receptor beta chain was documented in a study of blood T cell repertoires in COVID-19. In the study overall: From the United States, Italy and Spain came samples of acute and convalescent COVID-19. The analysed material was cDNA or gDNA that came from T cells, B-cell-depleted T cells, or PBMCs.

Trimming cost V 3 bases and J 4 bases, with 6 bases left between them. This CDR3 has 13 residues. From germline, CDR1 is SEHNR and CDR2 FQNEAQ (reference sequence). Study processing details: The authors estimated nucleated cell counts from reference gene primer amplification. The assay was immunoSEQ multiplex PCR, and TCRdb's table has in-frame clones only and misses some. The V and J calls and the clone size are those of that table, but D and trimming were determined from the DNA. The sample records about 230,000 clones, 70% to 90% being singletons. J is TRBJ1-4 and V is TRBV7-9; no definite D call. The sequence was obtained from a woman aged 70-85 years with active or convalescent COVID-19. The sequencing sample was made of peripheral blood. CDR3 nucleotides: TGTGCCAGCAGCTTCGGAGGTAATGAAAAACTGTTTTTT. Protein product: CASSFGGNEKLFF.